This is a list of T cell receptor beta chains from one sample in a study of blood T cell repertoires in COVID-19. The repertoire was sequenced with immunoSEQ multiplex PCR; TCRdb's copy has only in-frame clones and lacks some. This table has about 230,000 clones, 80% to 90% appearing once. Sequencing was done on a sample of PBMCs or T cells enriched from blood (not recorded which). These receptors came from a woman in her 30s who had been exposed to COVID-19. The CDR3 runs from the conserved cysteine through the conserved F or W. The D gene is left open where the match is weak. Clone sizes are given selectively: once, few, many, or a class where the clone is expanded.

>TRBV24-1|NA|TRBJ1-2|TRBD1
TGTGCCACCAGTGATTCCACAGGGGACCGCTATGGCTACACCTTC
CATSDSTGDRYGYTF
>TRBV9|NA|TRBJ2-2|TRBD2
TGTGCCAGCAGCAGAGGACTAGCGGGAGTGGGCGGGGAGCTGTTTTTT
CASSRGLAGVGGELFF
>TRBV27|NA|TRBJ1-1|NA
TGTGCCAGCAAATGGGGCAGAATGAACACTGAAGCTTTCTTT
CASKWGRMNTEAFF
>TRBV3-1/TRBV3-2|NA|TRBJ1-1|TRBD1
TGTGCCAGCAGCCATCTGGACAGGGGGGCTGAAGCTTTCTTT
CASSHLDRGAEAFF
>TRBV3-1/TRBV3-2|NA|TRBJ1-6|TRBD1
TGTGCCAGCAGCCGGGGACAGGGGGCTTCACCCCTCCACTTT
CASSRGQGASPLHF
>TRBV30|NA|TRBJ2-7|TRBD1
TGTGCCTGGAGTTTAGAAGGGGGCCCGAGACGGCAGTACTTC
CAWSLEGGPRRQYF
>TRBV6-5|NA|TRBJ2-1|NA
TGTGCCAGCACCTTTAGAGGATCTGGCGGCTATGAGCAGTTCTTC
CASTFRGSGGYEQFF
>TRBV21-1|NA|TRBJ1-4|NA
TGTGCCAGCATGGGGAAGGGGCAGTCTGCAACTAATGAAAAACTGTTTTTT
CASMGKGQSATNEKLFF
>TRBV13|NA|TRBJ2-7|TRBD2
TGTGCCAGCAGCTCAGATCCTAGCGGGAGGCAGGACGAGCAGTACTTC
CASSSDPSGRQDEQYF
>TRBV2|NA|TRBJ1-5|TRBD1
TGTGCCAGCAGGGGGACAGCACATAGCAATCAGCCCCAGCATTTT
CASRGTAHSNQPQHF
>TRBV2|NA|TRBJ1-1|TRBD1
TGTGCCAGCAGTAGGGACAGGGGAATGAACACTGAAGCTTTCTTT
CASSRDRGMNTEAFF
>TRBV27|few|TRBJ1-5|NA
TGTGCCAGCAGTCTGGGAGCCAATCAGCCCCAGCATTTT
CASSLGANQPQHF
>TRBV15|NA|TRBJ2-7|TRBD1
TGTGCCACCAGCACCAAACAGGGGATCGGCTACGAGCAGTACTTC
CATSTKQGIGYEQYF
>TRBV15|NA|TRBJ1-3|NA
TGTGCCACCAGCGTTCGACTTGGGGCGGACACCATATATTTT
CATSVRLGADTIYF